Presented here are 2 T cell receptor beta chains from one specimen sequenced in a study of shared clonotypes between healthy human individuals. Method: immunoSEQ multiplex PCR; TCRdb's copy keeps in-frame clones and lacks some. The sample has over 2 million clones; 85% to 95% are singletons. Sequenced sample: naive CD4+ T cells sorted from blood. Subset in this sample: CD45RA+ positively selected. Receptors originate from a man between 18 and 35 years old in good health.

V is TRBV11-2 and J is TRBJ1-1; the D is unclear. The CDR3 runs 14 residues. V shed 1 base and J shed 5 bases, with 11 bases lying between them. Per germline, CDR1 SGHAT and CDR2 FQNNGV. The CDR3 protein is CASSLAFPKTEAFF. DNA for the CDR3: TGTGCCAGCAGCTTAGCCTTCCCTAAGACTGAAGCTTTCTTT.

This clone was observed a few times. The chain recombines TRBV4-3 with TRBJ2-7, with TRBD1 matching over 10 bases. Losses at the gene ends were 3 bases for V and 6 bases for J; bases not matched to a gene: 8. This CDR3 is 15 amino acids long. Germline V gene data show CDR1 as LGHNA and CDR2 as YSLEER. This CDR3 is CASSHTGTGVPEQYF. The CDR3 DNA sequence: TGCGCCAGCAGCCACACCGGGACAGGGGTCCCCGAGCAGTACTTC.